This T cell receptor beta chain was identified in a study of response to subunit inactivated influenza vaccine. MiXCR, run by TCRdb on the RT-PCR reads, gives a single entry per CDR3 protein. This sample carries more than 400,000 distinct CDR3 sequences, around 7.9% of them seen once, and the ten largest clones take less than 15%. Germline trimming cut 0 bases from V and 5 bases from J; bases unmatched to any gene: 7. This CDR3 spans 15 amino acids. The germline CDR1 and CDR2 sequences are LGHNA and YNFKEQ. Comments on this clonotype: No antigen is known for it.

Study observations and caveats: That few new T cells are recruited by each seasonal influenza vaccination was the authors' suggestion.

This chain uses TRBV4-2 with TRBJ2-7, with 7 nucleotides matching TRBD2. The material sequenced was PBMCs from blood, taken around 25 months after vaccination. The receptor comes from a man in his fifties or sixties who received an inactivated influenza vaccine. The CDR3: CASSQDPAGNNEQYF. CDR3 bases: TGTGCCAGCAGCCAAGATCCAGCGGGAAACAACGAGCAGTACTTC.